Listed below are T cell receptor beta chains from one sample, sequenced in a study of blood T cell repertoires in COVID-19. The protocol was immunoSEQ multiplex PCR, while the TCRdb copy is restricted to in-frame clones and leaves out a portion. The table has 400,000 to 450,000 clones, 80% to 90% seen once; the top ten hold 0.7% to 1%. Sequenced input: peripheral blood. The receptors were gathered from a man between 18 and 29 years old with COVID-19, enrolled during active disease. The CDR3 runs from the conserved cysteine through the conserved F or W. The D gene is left open where the match is weak. Clone size is given for some rows only: seen once, a few or many times, or a class if the clone is expanded.

clone_size d_call j_call v_call cdr3_aa cdr3_nt
NA NA TRBJ1-6 TRBV10-3 CAISRDLSNNSPLHF TGTGCCATCAGCCGGGACTTGTCGAATAATTCACCCCTCCACTTT
NA TRBD2 TRBJ2-1 TRBV4-2 CASSQDLAGGSYNEQFF TGTGCCAGCAGCCAAGACTTAGCGGGAGGGTCCTACAATGAGCAGTTCTTC
NA NA TRBJ1-1 TRBV3-1/TRBV3-2 CASSPRRENTEAFF TGTGCCAGCAGCCCCCGTCGGGAGAACACTGAAGCTTTCTTT
NA TRBD1 TRBJ1-1 TRBV19 CASSIYRGRTEAFF TGTGCCAGTAGTATCTACAGGGGGCGAACTGAAGCTTTCTTT
NA TRBD1 TRBJ1-2 TRBV7-2 CASSTPTGAQNYGYTF TGTGCCAGCAGCACCCCGACAGGGGCCCAAAACTATGGCTACACCTTC
NA TRBD2 TRBJ2-5 TRBV6-4 CASSDEAGGRETQYF TGTGCCAGCAGTGACGAAGCGGGGGGGAGGGAGACCCAGTACTTC
NA NA TRBJ2-7 TRBV5-1 CASSVDSPYEQYF TGCGCCAGCAGCGTGGACAGCCCCTACGAGCAGTACTTC
NA TRBD1 TRBJ2-5 TRBV4-1 CASSQDPGGDQETQYF TGCGCCAGCAGCCAAGACCCAGGGGGCGACCAAGAGACCCAGTACTTC
NA NA TRBJ2-6 TRBV15 CATSREGGSGANVLTF TGTGCCACCAGCAGAGAAGGCGGCTCTGGGGCCAACGTCCTGACTTTC
NA NA TRBJ2-3 TRBV4-2 CASSQELQGADTQYF TGTGCCAGCAGCCAAGAGTTACAGGGTGCAGATACGCAGTATTTT
NA NA TRBJ2-7 TRBV13 CASSLGRRSFEQYF TGTGCCAGCAGCTTAGGTCGTAGGAGTTTCGAGCAGTACTTC
NA TRBD2 TRBJ2-3 TRBV7-9 CASSPMTSGGLWTDTQYF TGTGCCAGCAGCCCCATGACTAGCGGAGGGCTCTGGACAGATACGCAGTATTTT
NA NA TRBJ1-6 TRBV9 CASSATDRNSPLHF TGTGCCAGCAGCGCAACAGACAGAAATTCACCCCTCCACTTT
NA NA TRBJ1-5 TRBV6-5 CASSSSWGGQPQHF TGTGCCAGCAGTTCAAGTTGGGGGGGTCAGCCCCAGCATTTT
NA NA TRBJ2-7 TRBV6-6 CASSQTDYEQYF TGTGCCAGCAGTCAGACAGACTACGAGCAGTACTTC
NA TRBD2 TRBJ2-3 TRBV11-3 CASSRHFASGRAPADTQYF TGTGCCAGCAGCCGTCACTTTGCTAGCGGGAGGGCGCCGGCAGATACGCAGTATTTT
NA TRBD2 TRBJ2-2 TRBV5-1 CASNNRLAGGPTGELFF TGCGCCAGCAATAACCGACTAGCGGGGGGCCCCACCGGGGAGCTGTTTTTT
NA NA TRBJ2-6 TRBV6-4 CASSADSSSGANVLTF TGTGCCAGCAGTGCGGACAGCTCTTCCGGGGCCAACGTCCTGACTTTC
NA NA TRBJ2-1 TRBV6-5 CATKDSLLYNEQFF TGTGCCACCAAGGACAGCTTATTATACAATGAGCAGTTCTTC
NA TRBD2 TRBJ2-1 TRBV2 CASSDPSTSLSYNEQFF TGTGCCAGCAGTGACCCTTCGACTAGCCTCTCCTACAATGAGCAGTTCTTC
NA TRBD1 TRBJ2-2 TRBV12-5 CASGLTLTGGYPGELFF TGTGCTAGTGGTTTAACACTGACAGGGGGTTACCCCGGGGAGCTGTTTTTT
NA TRBD2 TRBJ2-1 TRBV27 CASSYYPPGLAGGSSYNEQFF TGTGCCAGCAGTTACTATCCACCGGGACTAGCGGGGGGTAGCTCCTACAATGAGCAGTTCTTC
once NA TRBJ1-6 TRBV6-5 CAARGSYNSPLHF TGTGCCGCCCGGGGCTCCTATAATTCACCCCTCCACTTT
NA TRBD1 TRBJ2-1 TRBV29-1 CSVEDNLGGNLYEQFF TGCAGCGTTGAAGATAATCTAGGGGGCAATTTGTATGAGCAGTTCTTC
NA NA TRBJ2-7 TRBV2 CASREQGHEQYF TGTGCCAGCAGGGAACAGGGCCACGAGCAGTACTTC
once NA TRBJ1-5 TRBV19 CASSIALAQPQHF TGTGCCAGTAGTATAGCTTTAGCTCAGCCCCAGCATTTT
NA NA TRBJ1-1 TRBV9 CASSFTVDMNTEAFF TGTGCCAGCAGCTTCACAGTGGACATGAACACTGAAGCTTTCTTT
NA TRBD2 TRBJ2-7 TRBV7-8 CASSLGRLAPYEQYF TGTGCCAGCAGCTTAGGGCGACTAGCGCCCTACGAGCAGTACTTC
NA TRBD2 TRBJ2-1 TRBV19 CASSKLAGVAEQFF TGTGCCAGTAGTAAACTAGCGGGAGTAGCCGAGCAGTTCTTC
once NA TRBJ2-3 TRBV7-2 CASSLRGGPNTQYF TGTGCCAGCAGCTTAAGGGGGGGCCCCAATACGCAGTATTTT
NA NA TRBJ1-2 TRBV3-1/TRBV3-2 CASSQEFPDAAGYTF TGTGCCAGCAGCCAAGAGTTCCCAGACGCGGCTGGCTACACCTTC
NA NA TRBJ2-3 TRBV6-1 CASSERQFTDTQYF TGTGCCAGCAGTGAGAGACAGTTCACAGATACGCAGTATTTT